The source of this T cell receptor (beta chain) is a study of shared clonotypes between healthy human individuals. Authors' data handling: Without quality scores, immunoSEQ junctional reads could not be filtered like full-length reads. Using immunoSEQ multiplex PCR, the repertoire was profiled, and TCRdb retains in-frame clones only, with some absent. V, J and clone size are those of that table, while D and trimming were read from the DNA. The repertoire has 180,000 or so clones, over 85% of them found once; the top ten carry 0.065% to 0.07%. The receptor comes from a woman aged 25 to 39 in good health. Sequenced material: naive CD4+ T cells sorted from blood. Noted subset: CD45RA+ positively selected.

The CDR3 reads CASSPPTGANGYTF. The DNA of the CDR3 is TGTGCCAGCAGCCCCCCCACAGGGGCGAATGGCTACACCTTC. This chain uses TRBV7-9 with TRBJ1-2; the match to TRBD1 covers 7 bases. V shed 5 bases and J 6 bases; nucleotides not matched to a gene: 9. The CDR3 extends over 14 amino acids. Germline V gene lookup returns CDR1 SEHNR and CDR2 FQNEAQ (reference sequence).